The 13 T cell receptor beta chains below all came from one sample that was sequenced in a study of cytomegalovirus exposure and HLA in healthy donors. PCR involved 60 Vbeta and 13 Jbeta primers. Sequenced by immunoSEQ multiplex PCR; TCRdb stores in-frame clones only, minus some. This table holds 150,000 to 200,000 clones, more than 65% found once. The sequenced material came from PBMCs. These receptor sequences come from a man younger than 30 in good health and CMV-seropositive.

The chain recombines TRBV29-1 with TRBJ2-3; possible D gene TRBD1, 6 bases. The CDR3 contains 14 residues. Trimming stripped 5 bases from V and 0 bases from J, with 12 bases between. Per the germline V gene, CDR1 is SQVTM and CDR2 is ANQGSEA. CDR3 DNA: TGCAGCGTTCATGGGACAACTAGCACAGATACGCAGTATTTT. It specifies CSVHGTTSTDTQYF.

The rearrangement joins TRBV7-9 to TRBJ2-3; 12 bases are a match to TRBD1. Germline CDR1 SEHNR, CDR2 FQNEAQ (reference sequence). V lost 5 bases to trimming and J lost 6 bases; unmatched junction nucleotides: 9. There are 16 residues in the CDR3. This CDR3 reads CASSPGGTGGVDTQYF. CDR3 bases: TGTGCCAGCAGCCCAGGCGGGACAGGGGGCGTGGATACGCAGTATTTT.

CDR3 DNA sequence: TGTGCCAGCAGCTTGGGACACCAACTGAACACTGAAGCTTTCTTT. This gives the protein CASSLGHQLNTEAFF. This chain joins TRBV5-4 and TRBJ1-1; no definite D call. The CDR3 covers 15 residues. Germline lookup yields CDR1 SGHNT and CDR2 YYREEE (reference sequence). V lost 0 bases and J 0 bases, leaving 9 bases between the germline ends.

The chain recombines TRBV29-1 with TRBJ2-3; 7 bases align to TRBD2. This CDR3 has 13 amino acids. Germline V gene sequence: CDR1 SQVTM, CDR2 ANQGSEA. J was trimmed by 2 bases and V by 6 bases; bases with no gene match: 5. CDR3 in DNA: TGCAGCGTGAGGGAGGGCCTCACAGATACGCAGTATTTT. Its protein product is CSVREGLTDTQYF.

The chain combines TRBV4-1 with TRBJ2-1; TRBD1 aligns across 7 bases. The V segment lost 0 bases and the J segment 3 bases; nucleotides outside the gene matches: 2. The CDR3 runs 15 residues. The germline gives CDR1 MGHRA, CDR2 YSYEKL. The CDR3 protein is CASSQEGGGYNEQFF. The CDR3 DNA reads TGCGCCAGCAGCCAAGAAGGGGGCGGCTACAATGAGCAGTTCTTC.

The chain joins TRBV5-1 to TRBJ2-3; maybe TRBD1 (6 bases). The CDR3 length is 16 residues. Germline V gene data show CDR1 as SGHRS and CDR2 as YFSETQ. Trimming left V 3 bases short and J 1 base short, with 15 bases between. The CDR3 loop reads CASSSSRGTGTDTQYF. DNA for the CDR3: TGCGCCAGCAGCTCCTCCAGGGGCACGGGCACAGATACGCAGTATTTT. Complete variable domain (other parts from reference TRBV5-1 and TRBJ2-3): KAGVTQTPRYLIKTRGQQVTLSCSPISGHRSVSWYQQTPGQGLQFLFEYFSETQRNKGNFPGRFSGRQFSNSRSEMNVSTLELGDSALYLCASSSSRGTGTDTQYFGPGTRLTVL.

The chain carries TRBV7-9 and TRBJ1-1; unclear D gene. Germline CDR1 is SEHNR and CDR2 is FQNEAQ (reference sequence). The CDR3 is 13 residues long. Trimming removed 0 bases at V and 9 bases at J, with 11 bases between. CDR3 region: CASSLARASQAFF. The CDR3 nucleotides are TGTGCCAGCAGCTTAGCGCGGGCCTCTCAAGCTTTCTTT.

The CDR3 sequence is CASSLEGGMETQYF. The CDR3 nucleotides are TGCGCCAGCAGCTTGGAGGGCGGGATGGAGACCCAGTACTTC. The gene calls are TRBV5-1 and TRBJ2-5, with D possibly matching TRBD2 (6 bases). This CDR3 contains 14 residues. V was trimmed by 0 bases and J by 5 bases, leaving 11 bases between them. The germline CDR1 and CDR2 sequences are SGHRS and YFSETQ.

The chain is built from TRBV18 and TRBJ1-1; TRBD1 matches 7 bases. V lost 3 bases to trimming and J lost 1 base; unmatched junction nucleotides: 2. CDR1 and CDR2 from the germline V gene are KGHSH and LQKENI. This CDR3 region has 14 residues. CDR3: CASSPGQRNTEAFF. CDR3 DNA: TGTGCCAGCTCACCGGGACAGAGGAACACTGAAGCTTTCTTT.

The CDR3 nucleotides read TGCGCCAGCAGCCCGTTCCTCCCTGGGCAGGGTGAAAAACTGTTTTTT. Translation: CASSPFLPGQGEKLFF. V gene TRBV4-1 combines with J gene TRBJ1-4, with D maybe TRBD1 (5 bases). Germline-derived CDR1 and CDR2 are MGHRA and YSYEKL. CDR3 length: 16 residues. V lost 4 bases and J lost 7, with 19 bases in between.

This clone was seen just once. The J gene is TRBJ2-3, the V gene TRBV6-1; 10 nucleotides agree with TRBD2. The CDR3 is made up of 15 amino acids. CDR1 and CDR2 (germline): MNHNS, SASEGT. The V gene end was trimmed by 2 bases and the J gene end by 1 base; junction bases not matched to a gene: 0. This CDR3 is CASSESGGGTDTQYF. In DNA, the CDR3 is TGTGCCAGCAGTGAAAGCGGGGGGGGCACAGATACGCAGTATTTT.

CDR3 in DNA: TGTGCCAGCAGTGTATCGACTAGCGGGGTATACAATGAGCAGTTCTTC. Its translation is CASSVSTSGVYNEQFF. This chain uses TRBV6-1 with TRBJ2-1; 11 bases map to TRBD2. V dropped 4 bases and J dropped 4; count of bases not matched to a gene: 6. Germline-derived CDR1 and CDR2 are MNHNS and SASEGT. The CDR3 covers 16 residues.

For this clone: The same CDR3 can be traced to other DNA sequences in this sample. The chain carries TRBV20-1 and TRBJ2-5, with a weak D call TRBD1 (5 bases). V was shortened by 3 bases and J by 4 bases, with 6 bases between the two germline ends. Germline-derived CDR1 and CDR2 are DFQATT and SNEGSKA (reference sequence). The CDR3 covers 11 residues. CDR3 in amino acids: CSASTGETQYF. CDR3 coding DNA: TGCAGTGCTAGTACAGGAGAGACCCAGTACTTC.